This T cell receptor (beta chain) was sequenced during a study of Graves' ophthalmopathy and Graves' hyperthyroidism. Germline CDR1 reads SEHNR; CDR2 reads FQNEAQ (reference sequence). The CDR3 loop spans 16 amino acids. The V and J ends lost 1 base and 6 bases, in that order; junction bases with no gene match: 11. Amplification from RNA transcripts yielded the TCR beta CDR3 regions. Second-round multiplex PCR came after first-round RT-PCR with HTBI primers. TCRdb re-called the multiplex PCR reads through MiXCR, storing one row per CDR3 protein. The sample lists about 400,000 distinct CDR3 sequences; 15% were seen once.

The sample taken for sequencing was peripheral blood. This chain links TRBV7-9 with TRBJ2-7, with 8 nucleotides matching TRBD2. This receptor was obtained from a woman between 18 and 29 years old with stable Graves' hyperthyroidism. Here the CDR3 DNA reads TGTGCCAGCAGCTTAGTAGGCGATTACGGGGGGGCCGAGCAGTACTTC. This codes for CASSLVGDYGGAEQYF.